Presented here are 4 T cell receptor beta chains from one specimen sequenced in a study of blood T cell repertoires in COVID-19. Using immunoSEQ multiplex PCR, the repertoire was profiled, and TCRdb retains in-frame clones only, with some absent. The top ten hold approximately 10% of the sample, which has about 43,000 clones, about 85% seen once. Sample: peripheral blood. These receptors came from an elderly woman with active COVID-19.

This clone was recorded once. The chain links TRBV2 to TRBJ2-2, with D perhaps matching TRBD1 (7 bases). The CDR3 contains 14 residues. Germline loops: CDR1 SNHLY, CDR2 FYNNEI. Trimming pared 6 bases from V and 1 base from J, leaving 9 bases between. The chain's CDR3 is CASSRGENTGELFF. In nucleotides, the CDR3 is TGTGCCAGCAGCAGGGGGGAGAACACCGGGGAGCTGTTTTTT. Supplemented by reference TRBV2 and TRBJ2-2, the full variable domain reads EPEVTQTPSHQVTQMGQEVILRCVPISNHLYFYWYRQILGQKVEFLVSFYNNEISEKSEIFDDQFSVERPDGSNFTLKIRSTKLEDSAMYFCASSRGENTGELFFGEGSRLTVL.

This rearrangement joins TRBV28 to TRBJ2-3; 12 bases line up with TRBD2. V trimming: 4 bases; J trimming: 8 bases; junction bases outside the gene matches: 10. This CDR3 is built from 16 residues. Germline V CDR1 and CDR2: MDHEN, SYDVKM. The CDR3 is CASSSGLAGRPATQYF. CDR3 nucleotide sequence: TGTGCCAGCAGTTCCGGACTAGCGGGGAGGCCAGCTACGCAGTATTTT. The whole variable domain, remainder taken from reference TRBV28 and TRBJ2-3, is DVKVTQSSRYLVKRTGEKVFLECVQDMDHENMFWYRQDPGLGLRLIYFSYDVKMKEKGDIPEGYSVSREKKERFSLILESASTNQTSMYLCASSSGLAGRPATQYFGPGTRLTVL.

The chain employs TRBV7-9 and TRBJ1-2; no reliable D call. Germline V lookup: CDR1 SEHNR, CDR2 FQNEAQ (reference sequence). V was clipped by 4 bases and J by 6 bases, with 18 bases between them. CDR3 length: 15 residues. CDR3 loop: CASSSLHMERDGYTF. The CDR3 DNA sequence: TGTGCCAGCAGCTCCCTACACATGGAACGGGATGGCTACACCTTC.

The chain uses TRBV7-8 and TRBJ1-5; D might be TRBD1 (5 bases). The CDR3 is 14 amino acids. CDR1 SGHVS and CDR2 FQNEAQ come from the germline V gene. The V and J ends lost 5 bases and 6 bases respectively, with 14 bases between them. The CDR3 nucleotides are TGTGCCAGCAGCCTCCAGGGAGGAGGTCAGCCCCAGCATTTT. This codes for CASSLQGGGQPQHF. Supplemented by reference TRBV7-8 and TRBJ1-5, the full variable domain reads GAGVSQSPRYKVAKRGQDVALRCDPISGHVSLFWYQQALGQGPEFLTYFQNEAQLDKSGLPSDRFFAERPEGSVSTLKIQRTQQEDSAVYLCASSLQGGGQPQHFGDGTRLSIL.